This T cell receptor beta chain originates from a study of cytomegalovirus exposure and HLA in healthy donors. General study results and limits: Analysis was carried out at a later point, and it linked a missense DCLRE1C variant to TCR beta V- and J-gene trimming.

In the case of this clone: Its antigen remains unidentified.

It was with 60 Vbeta and 13 Jbeta primers that the PCR ran. This table comes from immunoSEQ multiplex PCR, and its TCRdb copy is limited to in-frame clones, with some not included. The table lists around 120,000 clones, roughly 79% of them singletons. CDR3 size: 16 residues. Germline CDR1 and CDR2: LGHNA and YSLEER. Trimming at V came to 1 base and at J to 3 bases, leaving 7 bases not matched to a gene. Input material: PBMCs. The gene calls are TRBV4-3 and TRBJ2-7; 9 bases are shared with TRBD1. The clonotype originates from a woman aged 45 to 65 in good health and CMV-seronegative. CDR3 residues: CASSQGETGGYYEQYF. The CDR3 coding sequence is TGCGCCAGCAGCCAAGGGGAGACAGGGGGATACTACGAGCAGTACTTC.